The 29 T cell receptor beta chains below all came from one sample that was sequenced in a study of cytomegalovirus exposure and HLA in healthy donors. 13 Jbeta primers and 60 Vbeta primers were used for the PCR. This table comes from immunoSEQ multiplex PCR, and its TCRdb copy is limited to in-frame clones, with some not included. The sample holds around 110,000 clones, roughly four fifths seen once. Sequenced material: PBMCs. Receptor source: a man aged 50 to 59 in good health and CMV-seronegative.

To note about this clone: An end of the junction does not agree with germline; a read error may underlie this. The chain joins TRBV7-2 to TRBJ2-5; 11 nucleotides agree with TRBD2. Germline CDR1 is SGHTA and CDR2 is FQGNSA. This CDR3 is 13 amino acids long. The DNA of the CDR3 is TGTGCCAGCAGCCCGGAGCTAGCGGGGGGTATTGACTTC. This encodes CASSPELAGGIDF.

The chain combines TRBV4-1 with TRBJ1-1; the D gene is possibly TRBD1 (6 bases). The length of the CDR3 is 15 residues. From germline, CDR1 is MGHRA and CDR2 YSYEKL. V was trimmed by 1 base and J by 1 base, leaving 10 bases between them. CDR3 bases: TGCGCCAGCAGCCAAGGGATAGGGGGGAACACTGAAGCTTTCTTT. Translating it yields CASSQGIGGNTEAFF.

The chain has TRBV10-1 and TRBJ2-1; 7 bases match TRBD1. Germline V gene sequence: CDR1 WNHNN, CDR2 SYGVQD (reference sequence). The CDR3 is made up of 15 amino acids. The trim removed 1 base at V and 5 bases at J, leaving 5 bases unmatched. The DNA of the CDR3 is TGCGCCAGCAGTGAGTTTGGACAGGCAGACAATGAGCAGTTCTTC. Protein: CASSEFGQADNEQFF.

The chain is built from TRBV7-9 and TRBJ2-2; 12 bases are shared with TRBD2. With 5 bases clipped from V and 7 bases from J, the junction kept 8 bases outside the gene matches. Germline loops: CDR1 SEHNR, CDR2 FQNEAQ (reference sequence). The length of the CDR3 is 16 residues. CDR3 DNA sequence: TGTGCCAGCAGCCCCGGACTAGCGGGGTTGGGCGGGGAGCTGTTTTTT. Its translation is CASSPGLAGLGGELFF.

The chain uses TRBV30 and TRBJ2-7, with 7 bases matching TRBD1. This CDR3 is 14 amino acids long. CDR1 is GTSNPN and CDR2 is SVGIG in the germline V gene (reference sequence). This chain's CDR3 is CAVLGQANAYEQYF. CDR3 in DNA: TGTGCTGTGCTCGGACAGGCGAATGCCTACGAGCAGTACTTC. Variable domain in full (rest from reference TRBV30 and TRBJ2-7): SQTIHQWPATLVQPVGSPLSLECTVEGTSNPNLYWYRQAAGRGLQLLFYSVGIGQISSEVPQNLSASRPQDRQFILSSKKLLLSDSGFYLCAVLGQANAYEQYFGPGTRLTVT.

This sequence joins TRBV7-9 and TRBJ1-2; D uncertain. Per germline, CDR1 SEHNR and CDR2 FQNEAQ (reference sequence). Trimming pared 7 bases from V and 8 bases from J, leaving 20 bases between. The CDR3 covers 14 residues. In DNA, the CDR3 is TGTGCCAGCACCGCCTGGCGGCCTGGTAGAGGCTACACCTTC. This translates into CASTAWRPGRGYTF.

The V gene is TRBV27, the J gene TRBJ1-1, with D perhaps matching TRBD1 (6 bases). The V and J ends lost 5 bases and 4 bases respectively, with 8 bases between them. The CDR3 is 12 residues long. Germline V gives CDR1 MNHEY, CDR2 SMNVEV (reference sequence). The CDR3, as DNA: TGTGCCAGCAGTCAGGGGAGCACTGAAGCTTTCTTT. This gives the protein CASSQGSTEAFF.

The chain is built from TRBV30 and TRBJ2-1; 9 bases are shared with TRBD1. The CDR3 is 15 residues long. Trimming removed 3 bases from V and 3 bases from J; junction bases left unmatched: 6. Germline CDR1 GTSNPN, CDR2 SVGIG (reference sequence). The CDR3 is CAWSLRDRDYNEQFF. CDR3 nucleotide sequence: TGTGCCTGGAGCCTCCGGGACAGGGACTACAATGAGCAGTTCTTC.

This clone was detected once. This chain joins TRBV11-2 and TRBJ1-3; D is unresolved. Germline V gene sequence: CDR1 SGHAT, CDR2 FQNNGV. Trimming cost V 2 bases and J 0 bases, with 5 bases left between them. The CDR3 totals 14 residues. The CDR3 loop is CASSLPGSGNTIYF. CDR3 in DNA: TGTGCCAGCAGCTTACCAGGCTCTGGAAACACCATATATTTT.

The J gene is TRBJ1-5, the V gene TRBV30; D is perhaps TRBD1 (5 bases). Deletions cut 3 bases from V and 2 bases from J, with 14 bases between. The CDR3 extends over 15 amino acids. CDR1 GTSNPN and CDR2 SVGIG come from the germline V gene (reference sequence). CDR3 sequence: CAWSLRDSGNQPQHF. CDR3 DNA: TGTGCCTGGAGCCTCAGGGATTCGGGCAATCAGCCCCAGCATTTT.

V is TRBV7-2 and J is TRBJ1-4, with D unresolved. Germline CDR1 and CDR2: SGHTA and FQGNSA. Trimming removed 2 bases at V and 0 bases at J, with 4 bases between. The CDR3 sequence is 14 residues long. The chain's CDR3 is CASSLTATNEKLFF. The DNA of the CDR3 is TGTGCCAGCAGCTTAACTGCAACTAATGAAAAACTGTTTTTT.

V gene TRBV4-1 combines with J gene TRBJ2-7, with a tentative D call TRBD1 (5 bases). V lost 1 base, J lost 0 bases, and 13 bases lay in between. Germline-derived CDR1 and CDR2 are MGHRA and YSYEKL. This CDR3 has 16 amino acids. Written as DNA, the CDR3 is TGCGCCAGCAGCCAAGTGATGCGACAGAGCTCCTACGAGCAGTACTTC. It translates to CASSQVMRQSSYEQYF.

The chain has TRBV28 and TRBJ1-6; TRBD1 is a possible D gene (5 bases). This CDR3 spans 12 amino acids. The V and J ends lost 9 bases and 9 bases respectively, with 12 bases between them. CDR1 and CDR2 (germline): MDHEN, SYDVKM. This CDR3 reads CASSGSGSPLHF. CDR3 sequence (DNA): TGTGCCAGTTCAGGGTCTGGTTCACCCCTCCACTTT.

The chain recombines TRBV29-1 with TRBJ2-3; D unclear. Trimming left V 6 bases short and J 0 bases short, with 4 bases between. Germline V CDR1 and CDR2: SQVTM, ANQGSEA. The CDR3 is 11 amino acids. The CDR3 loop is CSVSSTDTQYF. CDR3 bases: TGCAGCGTCTCTAGCACAGATACGCAGTATTTT.

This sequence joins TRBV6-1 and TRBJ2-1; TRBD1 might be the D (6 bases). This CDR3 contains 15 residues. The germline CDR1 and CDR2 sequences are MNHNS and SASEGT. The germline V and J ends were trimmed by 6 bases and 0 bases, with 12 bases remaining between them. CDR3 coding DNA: TGTGCCAGCAGCCTTGACAGGAGCTCCTACAATGAGCAGTTCTTC. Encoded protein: CASSLDRSSYNEQFF.

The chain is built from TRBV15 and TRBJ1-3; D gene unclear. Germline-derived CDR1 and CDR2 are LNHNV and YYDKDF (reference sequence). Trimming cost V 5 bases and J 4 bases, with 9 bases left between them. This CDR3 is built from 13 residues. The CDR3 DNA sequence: TGTGCCACCAGCCCAAGGAGGGGAAACACCATATATTTT. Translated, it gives CATSPRRGNTIYF. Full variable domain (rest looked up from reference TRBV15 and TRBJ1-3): DAMVIQNPRYQVTQFGKPVTLSCSQTLNHNVMYWYQQKSSQAPKLLFHYYDKDFNNEADTPDNFQSRRPNTSFCFLDIRSPGLGDTAMYLCATSPRRGNTIYFGEGSWLTVV.

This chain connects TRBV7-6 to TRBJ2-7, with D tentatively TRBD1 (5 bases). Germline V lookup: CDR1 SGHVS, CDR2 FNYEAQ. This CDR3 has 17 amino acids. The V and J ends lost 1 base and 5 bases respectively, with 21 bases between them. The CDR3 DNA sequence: TGTGCCAGCAGCTTAGGTCAGCCCAGGGAATTGAGGCACGAGCAGTACTTC. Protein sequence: CASSLGQPRELRHEQYF.

The DNA of the CDR3 is TGTGCCAGCAGCTTTTCTCACTCCGGGACAGGGGGCATGCAGACCCAGTACTTC. Residues: CASSFSHSGTGGMQTQYF. V and J are TRBV7-2 and TRBJ2-5; TRBD1 matches 12 bases. After removal of 3 bases from V and 6 bases from J, the junction contained 14 bases not matched to a gene. Germline-derived CDR1 and CDR2 are SGHTA and FQGNSA. CDR3 length: 18 residues. Supplemented by reference TRBV7-2 and TRBJ2-5, the full variable domain reads GAGVSQSPSNKVTEKGKDVELRCDPISGHTALYWYRQSLGQGLEFLIYFQGNSAPDKSGLPSDRFSAERTGGSVSTLTIQRTQQEDSAVYLCASSFSHSGTGGMQTQYFGPGTRLLVL.

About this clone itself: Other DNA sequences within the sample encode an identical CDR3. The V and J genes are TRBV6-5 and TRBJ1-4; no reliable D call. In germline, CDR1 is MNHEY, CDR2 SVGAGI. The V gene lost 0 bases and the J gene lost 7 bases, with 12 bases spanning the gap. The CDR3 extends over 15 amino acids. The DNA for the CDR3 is TGTGCCAGCAGTTACTCGAGGGTCGTAAGTGAAAAACTGTTTTTT. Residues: CASSYSRVVSEKLFF.

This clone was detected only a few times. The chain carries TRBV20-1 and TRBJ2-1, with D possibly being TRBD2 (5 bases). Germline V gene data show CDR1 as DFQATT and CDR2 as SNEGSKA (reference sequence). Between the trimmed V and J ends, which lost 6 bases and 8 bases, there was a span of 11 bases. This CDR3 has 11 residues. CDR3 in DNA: TGCAGTGCCCGGGGTTGGGATGAGCAGTTCTTC. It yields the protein CSARGWDEQFF.

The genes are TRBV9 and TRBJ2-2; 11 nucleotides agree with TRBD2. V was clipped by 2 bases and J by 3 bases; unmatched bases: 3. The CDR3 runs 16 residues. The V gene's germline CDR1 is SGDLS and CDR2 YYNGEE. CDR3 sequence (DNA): TGTGCCAGCAGCGTCGCTAGCGGGGGGTACACCGGGGAGCTGTTTTTT. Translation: CASSVASGGYTGELFF.

CDR3 loop: CASSNRTVLAKNIQYF. The CDR3 nucleotides read TGTGCCAGCAGCAACAGGACAGTCTTAGCCAAAAACATTCAGTACTTC. This chain connects TRBV21-1 to TRBJ2-4; the table's TRBD1 call for D was not verified on the DNA. TRBV21-1 is termed a pseudogene. The length of the CDR3 is 16 residues.

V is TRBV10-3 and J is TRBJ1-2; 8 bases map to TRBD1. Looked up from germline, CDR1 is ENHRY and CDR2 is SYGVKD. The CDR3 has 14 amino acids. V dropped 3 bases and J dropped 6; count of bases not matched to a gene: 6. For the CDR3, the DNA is TGTGCCATCAGTGACGACAGGGGAACTCATGGCTACACCTTC. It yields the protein CAISDDRGTHGYTF.

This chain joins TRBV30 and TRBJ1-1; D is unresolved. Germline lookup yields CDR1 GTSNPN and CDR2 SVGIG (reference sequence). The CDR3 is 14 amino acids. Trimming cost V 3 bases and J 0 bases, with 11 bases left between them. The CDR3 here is CAWRALLMNTEAFF. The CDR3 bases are TGTGCCTGGAGGGCTCTCTTGATGAACACTGAAGCTTTCTTT.

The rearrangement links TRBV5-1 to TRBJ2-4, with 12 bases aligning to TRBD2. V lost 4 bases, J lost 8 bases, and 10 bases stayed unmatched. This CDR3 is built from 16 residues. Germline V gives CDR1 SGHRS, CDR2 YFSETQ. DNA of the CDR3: TGCGCCAGCAGCCATGGACTAGCGGGGCCCCGGGACATTCAGTACTTC. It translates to CASSHGLAGPRDIQYF. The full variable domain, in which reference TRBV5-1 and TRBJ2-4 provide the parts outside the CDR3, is KAGVTQTPRYLIKTRGQQVTLSCSPISGHRSVSWYQQTPGQGLQFLFEYFSETQRNKGNFPGRFSGRQFSNSRSEMNVSTLELGDSALYLCASSHGLAGPRDIQYFGAGTRLSVL.

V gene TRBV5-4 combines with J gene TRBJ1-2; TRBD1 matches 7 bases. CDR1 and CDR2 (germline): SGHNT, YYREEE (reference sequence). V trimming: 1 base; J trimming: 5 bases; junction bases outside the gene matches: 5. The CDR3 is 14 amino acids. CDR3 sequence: CASSLLTGTYGYTF. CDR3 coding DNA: TGTGCCAGCAGCTTGTTGACAGGGACATATGGCTACACCTTC.

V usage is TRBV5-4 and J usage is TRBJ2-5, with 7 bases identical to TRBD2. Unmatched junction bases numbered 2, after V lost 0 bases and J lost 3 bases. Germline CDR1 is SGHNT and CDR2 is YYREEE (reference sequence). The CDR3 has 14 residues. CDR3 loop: CASSLVRGEETQYF. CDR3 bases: TGTGCCAGCAGCTTGGTACGGGGGGAAGAGACCCAGTACTTC.

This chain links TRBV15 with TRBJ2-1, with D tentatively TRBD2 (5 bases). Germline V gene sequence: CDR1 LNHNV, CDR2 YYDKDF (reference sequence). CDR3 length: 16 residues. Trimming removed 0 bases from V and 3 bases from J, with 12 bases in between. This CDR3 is CATSRDQVRDYNEQFF. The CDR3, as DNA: TGTGCCACCAGCAGAGATCAGGTCCGGGACTACAATGAGCAGTTCTTC.

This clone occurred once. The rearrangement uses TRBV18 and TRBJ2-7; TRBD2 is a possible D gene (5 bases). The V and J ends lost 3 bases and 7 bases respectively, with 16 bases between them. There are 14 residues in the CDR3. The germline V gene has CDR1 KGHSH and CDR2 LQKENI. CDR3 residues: CASSPDGPPGEQYV. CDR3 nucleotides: TGTGCCAGCTCACCGGACGGACCCCCGGGAGAGCAGTACGTC.